The text below deals with one T cell receptor (beta chain). This clonotype showed up just a few times. This clone's antigen is unknown. No much larger clonotype is one base removed from it; base qualities were not supplied. Systemically healthy Caucasian individuals from Russia, some 38 in total and aged about 6 to 100 years, were included as donors. About 10 milliliters of peripheral blood were collected from each donor into EDTA-treated Vacutainer tubes. Ficoll-Paque density-gradient centrifugation was used to isolate PBMCs, with at least 7 million obtained per sample. Trizol reagent was used to extract total RNA from PBMCs, with at least 5.5 micrograms per sample. For every donor, an aliquot of PBMCs went through flow cytometry to measure the percentages of naive CD45RAhigh/CD27high T cells. The entry originates in a study of blood T cells in healthy people across ages (dated by TCRdb to the mid-2010s). Regarding the study in general: In model experiments, template switching captured about one uniquely barcoded TCR beta cDNA molecule for every two T cells. The study measured age-related changes in TCR beta repertoire diversity using deep sequencing normalized with unique cDNA molecular identifiers. The donors were divided into four age groups: young (average about 15 years), middle-aged (under 40), aged (approximately 62) and long-lived (nearly 85). To avoid experimental bias, donors of different ages were spread randomly across the sequencing lanes. Two additional independent replicas of 1 million unique cDNA reads from the same blood draw were analyzed for two donors (one aged 18 to 30 and one aged 80 or older).

The library relied on 5' RACE. The instrument was an Illumina HiSeq 2500. A second roughly 7 to 11 cycle PCR used a sample-barcoded 5' primer and a J-beta primer mix. Each TCR beta cDNA molecule received a unique molecular identifier from a template-switch 5' adaptor carrying 12 random nucleotides. Each sample yielded at least 3 million CDR3-containing paired-end reads. All of the RNA was converted into first-strand cDNA using the Mint cDNA synthesis kit, with a TRBC-specific oligonucleotide serving as the primer. All cDNA was treated with uracil-DNA glycosylase and then went through a first 18-cycle PCR with the universal primers M1SS and BC2_uni_R. The study's processing was this. For normalization, 1 million high-quality reads were randomly selected from each sample, with every read carrying a distinct molecular identifier. Reads with shared molecular identifiers were discarded instead of being binned into consensus sequences. CDR3 identification, clonotype clustering and error correction used MiTCR with a Q25 quality threshold and the strictest error-elimination algorithm. A nonparametric unseen species model using Euler transformation provided a lower-bound estimate of total TCR beta diversity. TCRdb cleaned the public reads at Q25 with fastp, built clones with MiXCR and kept in-frame beta chains. Rows are unified per CDR3 protein, each entry keeping the most common DNA and genes. The V and J calls were determined by TCRdb, not by the authors. The sample yields about 320,000 distinct CDR3 sequences; 25% to 30% were counted once. Around 30% of the sample is in the top ten clones.

V is pared back by 2 bases and J by 8 bases, with 21 bases lying between the germline termini. CDR1 MGHRA and CDR2 YSYEKL were looked up in the germline V gene. Its CDR3 holds 17 amino acids, cysteine through phenylalanine. CDR3 DNA only is kept here, 51 bases in frame from base 1. What the research found in general, with its limitations: The percentage of naive T cells measured by flow cytometry correlated strongly with observed TCR beta diversity. Compared with the aged group, the long-lived group had more naive CD4+ T cells, fewer expanded clones and increased TCR diversity, suggesting age selection. Observed TCR beta diversity per million T cells fell roughly linearly with age, and a significant reduction was already apparent by age around 36. Because donor CMV infection status was unknown, age-related changes in expanded clonotypes were potentially confounded. Total diversity estimates from one million sequenced T cells were considered lower bounds and underestimates. Bulk unsorted PBMC profiling prevented conclusive comparison of naive and antigen-experienced compartments.

The chain was built from TRBV4-1 and TRBJ1-4, with no D gene named confidently. The sequence was collected from a woman between 70 and 85 years old in good health. Material for sequencing was blood. The CDR3 sequence is CASSQNPFSRVYEKLFF. The DNA reads as follows: TGCGCCAGCAGCCAAAACCCCTTTTCAAGGGTTTACGAAAAACTGTTTTTT.